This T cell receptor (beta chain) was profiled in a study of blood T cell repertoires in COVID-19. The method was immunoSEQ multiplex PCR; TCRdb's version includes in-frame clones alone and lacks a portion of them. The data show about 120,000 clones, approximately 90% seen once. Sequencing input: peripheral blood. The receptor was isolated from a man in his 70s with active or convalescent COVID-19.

In DNA form, the CDR3 reads TGTGCCAGTAGTATAGTCGGGGGGGGGAACTACAATGAGCAGTTCTTC. It translates to CASSIVGGGNYNEQFF. This chain connects TRBV19 to TRBJ2-1, with 8 bases identical to TRBD2. Germline CDR1 LNHDA, CDR2 SQIVND (reference sequence). This CDR3 comprises 16 residues. The ends lost 1 base at V and 3 bases at J; junction bases unmatched: 5.